The entry that follows covers one T cell receptor beta chain sequence. Its target is unknown. The source of the sample is a study of T cell responses to AZD1222 COVID-19 vaccine. Overall study results and limits: At baseline, just five to seven AZD1222 recipients tested seropositive. Of spike-specific TCRs, nearly half reportedly target regions left unmutated in variants. All repertoire sampling was performed exclusively after the peak T cell response. Clonal diversity was possibly underestimated; the donors were predominantly white British and more often female.

Trimming removed 5 bases at V and 13 bases at J, with 3 bases between. This CDR3 region has 9 residues. Germline values: CDR1 MDHEN, CDR2 SYDVKM. Assay: immunoSEQ multiplex PCR; the TCRdb copy retains only in-frame clones and omits some. The data contain about 100,000 clones, around 89% of them singletons. The TCR sequence derives from an adult in good health. The sequencing here drew on peripheral blood, taken on day 0 of AZD1222 vaccination. The chain uses TRBV28 and TRBJ1-6; D call uncertain. CDR3: CASSPPLHF. CDR3 nucleotides: TGTGCCAGCAGTCCGCCCCTCCACTTT.